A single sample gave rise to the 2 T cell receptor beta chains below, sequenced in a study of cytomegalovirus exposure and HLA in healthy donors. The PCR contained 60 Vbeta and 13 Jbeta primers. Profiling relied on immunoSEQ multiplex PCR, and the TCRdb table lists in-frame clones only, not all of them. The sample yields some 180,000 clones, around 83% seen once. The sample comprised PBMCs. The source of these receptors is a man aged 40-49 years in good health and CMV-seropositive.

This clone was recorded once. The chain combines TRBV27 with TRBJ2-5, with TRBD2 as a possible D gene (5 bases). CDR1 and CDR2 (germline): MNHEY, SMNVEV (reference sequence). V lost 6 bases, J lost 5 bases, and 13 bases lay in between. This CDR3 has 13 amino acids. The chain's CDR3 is CASSEGARETQYF. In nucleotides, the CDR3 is TGTGCCAGCAGCGAGGGAGCTAGGGAGACCCAGTACTTC.

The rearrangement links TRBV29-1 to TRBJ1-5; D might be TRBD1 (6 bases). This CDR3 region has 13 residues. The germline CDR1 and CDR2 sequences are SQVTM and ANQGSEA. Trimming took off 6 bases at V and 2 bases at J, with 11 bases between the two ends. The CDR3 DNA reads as TGCAGCGTGGATCGACAGGGCAATCAGCCCCAGCATTTT. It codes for CSVDRQGNQPQHF.